This T cell receptor beta chain appears in the sequencing data of a study of blood T cell repertoires in COVID-19. Study-level background: PBMCs, B-cell-depleted T cells, or T cells provided the cDNA or gDNA that made up the material.

After removal of 6 bases from V and 4 bases from J, the junction contained 7 bases not matched to a gene. The CDR3 sequence is 14 residues long. Germline CDR1 MGHDK, CDR2 SYGVNS. It was during active infection that Seattle patients were enrolled and then longitudinally followed. Generated by immunoSEQ multiplex PCR, the TCRdb table keeps only in-frame clones and is missing some. The sample holds hundreds of thousands of clones, about nine tenths seen once. Sequenced sample: peripheral blood. The clonotype originates from a woman under 40 with COVID-19, enrolled during active disease. The chain employs TRBV25-1 and TRBJ2-5; 8 nucleotides agree with TRBD1. CDR3 sequence (DNA): TGTGCCAGCAGGGACGACAGGGGCGGAGAGACCCAGTACTTC. Protein: CASRDDRGGETQYF.